Listed below are T cell receptor beta chains from one sample, sequenced in a study of T cell responses to AZD1222 COVID-19 vaccine. Measured with immunoSEQ multiplex PCR; TCRdb has only the in-frame clones, and not every one. Of 100,000 or so clones listed, 87% are singletons. This specimen consisted of peripheral blood, obtained on day 0 of AZD1222 vaccination. The receptors here all came from an adult in good health. Both conserved end residues are part of each CDR3. A D gene is named only where the DNA matches it firmly. Clone size, where shown, is once, few, many, or a class for clones that have expanded.

>15|TRBJ1-6|TRBV5-4|.|TRBD1
TGTGCCAGCAGCTGGGACAGTGGGGCTAATTCACCCCTCCACTTT
CASSWDSGANSPLHF
>13|TRBJ2-5|TRBV7-2|once|.
TGTGCCAGCAGCCCCCAGGGCGGGTATTCCCAGTACTTC
CASSPQGGYSQYF
>14|TRBJ2-4|TRBV4-3|once|.
TGCGCCAGCAGCCAAATCCTAAGCGGAAACATTCAGTACTTC
CASSQILSGNIQYF
>13|TRBJ1-5|TRBV21-1|.|.
TGTGCCAGCAGCGGTGGGGGCAATCAGCCCCAGCATTTT
CASSGGGNQPQHF
>14|TRBJ1-5|TRBV7-9|.|.
TGTGCCAGCAGCTTAGCAGGGGCGGTATTGCCCCAGCATTTT
CASSLAGAVLPQHF
>17|TRBJ1-3|TRBV11-3|.|TRBD1
TGTGCCAGCAGCTTAGATCTCGGACAGGTCTTCGGAAACACCATATATTTT
CASSLDLGQVFGNTIYF
>14|TRBJ2-3|TRBV7-3|.|.
TGTGCCAGCAGCTTAGTCGGGTCGACAGATACGCAGTATTTT
CASSLVGSTDTQYF
>13|TRBJ2-3|TRBV29-1|.|TRBD2
TGCAGCGTTTCCGCGGGAGAGATAGATACGCAGTATTTT
CSVSAGEIDTQYF
>12|TRBJ1-1|TRBV10-3|.|.
TGTGCCACCACGAGGGAGGGCACTGAAGCTTTCTTT
CATTREGTEAFF
>14|TRBJ2-3|TRBV24-1|few|.
TGTGCCACCAGTGGCTCAGGGGAAACAGATACGCAGTATTTT
CATSGSGETDTQYF
>17|TRBJ1-1|TRBV13|few|.
TGTGCCAGCAGCTTGAATCCCCGGGGACAATTAGTCACTGAAGCTTTCTTT
CASSLNPRGQLVTEAFF
>14|TRBJ1-1|TRBV7-9|.|.
TGTGCCAGCATCCCACTCGGCGGAATCACTGAAGCTTTCTTT
CASIPLGGITEAFF
>13|TRBJ2-7|TRBV7-9|.|TRBD1
TGTGCCAGCAGCTTACCAGGGGGCCACGAGCAGTACTTC
CASSLPGGHEQYF
>15|TRBJ1-6|TRBV12-5|.|.
TGTGCTAGTGGTTTGGTAGTTGCAGGGCATTCACCCCTCCACTTT
CASGLVVAGHSPLHF
>11|TRBJ2-3|TRBV6-5|.|.
TGTGCCAGCACCCTAAAAGATACGCAGTATTTT
CASTLKDTQYF
>13|TRBJ1-1|TRBV7-3|.|.
TGTGCCAGCAGCTTAACAGGAATCGGAAAGGCTTTCTTT
CASSLTGIGKAFF
>20|TRBJ2-1|TRBV9|.|TRBD2
TGTGCCAGCAGCCCCCGCGGAGAAATGAGGCGGAGCGGGATAGGAAATGAGCAGTTCTTC
CASSPRGEMRRSGIGNEQFF
>16|TRBJ2-7|TRBV4-3|.|.
TGCGCCAGCAGCCAAGAACCGGGCGGAGGGGGTCGCGAGCAGTACTTC
CASSQEPGGGGREQYF
>14|TRBJ2-7|TRBV7-2|.|.
TGTGCCAGCAGCTTAGGGAGACTATCCTACGAGCAGTACTTC
CASSLGRLSYEQYF
>13|TRBJ2-1|TRBV7-3|.|.
TGTGCCAGCAGCCCAAGCTCCTACAATGAGCAGTTCTTC
CASSPSSYNEQFF
>15|TRBJ2-2|TRBV12-5|.|TRBD1
TGTGCTAGTGGTTTGAGACAGGGGAACACCGGGGAGCTGTTTTTT
CASGLRQGNTGELFF
>16|TRBJ1-5|TRBV4-1|.|TRBD1
TGCGCCAGCAGCCAAGATGGGACAGGGGGTCTTCAGCCCCAGCATTTT
CASSQDGTGGLQPQHF
>15|TRBJ1-6|TRBV21-1|.|.
TGTGCCAGCACTCGACAGGTTCTAACTAATTCACCCCTCCACTTT
CASTRQVLTNSPLHF
>11|TRBJ1-2|TRBV19|.|.
TGTGCCAGTAAAGGTTACTATGGCTACACCTTC
CASKGYYGYTF
>15|TRBJ1-4|TRBV7-6|.|.
TGTGCCAGCAGCTCAAGAGGGGGTTCACGGGAAAAACTGTTTTTT
CASSSRGGSREKLFF
>14|TRBJ2-3|TRBV4-1|.|.
TGCGCCAGCAGCCAAGCGGGAGCCACAGATACGCAGTATTTT
CASSQAGATDTQYF
>13|TRBJ1-2|TRBV3-1/TRBV3-2|.|.
TGTGCCAGCAGTCAACTTAGTTTATCTGGCTACACCTTC
CASSQLSLSGYTF